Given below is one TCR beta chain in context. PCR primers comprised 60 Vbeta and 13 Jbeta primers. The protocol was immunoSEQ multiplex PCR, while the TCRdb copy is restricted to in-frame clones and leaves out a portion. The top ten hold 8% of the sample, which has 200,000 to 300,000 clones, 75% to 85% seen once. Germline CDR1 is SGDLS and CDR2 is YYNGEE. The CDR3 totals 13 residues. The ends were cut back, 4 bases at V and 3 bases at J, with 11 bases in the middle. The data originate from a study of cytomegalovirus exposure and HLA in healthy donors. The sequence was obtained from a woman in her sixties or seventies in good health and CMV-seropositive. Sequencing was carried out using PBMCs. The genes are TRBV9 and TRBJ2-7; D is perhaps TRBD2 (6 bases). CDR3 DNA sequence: TGTGCCAGCAGCCCCGCGACTAGCTACGAGCAGTACTTC. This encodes CASSPATSYEQYF.